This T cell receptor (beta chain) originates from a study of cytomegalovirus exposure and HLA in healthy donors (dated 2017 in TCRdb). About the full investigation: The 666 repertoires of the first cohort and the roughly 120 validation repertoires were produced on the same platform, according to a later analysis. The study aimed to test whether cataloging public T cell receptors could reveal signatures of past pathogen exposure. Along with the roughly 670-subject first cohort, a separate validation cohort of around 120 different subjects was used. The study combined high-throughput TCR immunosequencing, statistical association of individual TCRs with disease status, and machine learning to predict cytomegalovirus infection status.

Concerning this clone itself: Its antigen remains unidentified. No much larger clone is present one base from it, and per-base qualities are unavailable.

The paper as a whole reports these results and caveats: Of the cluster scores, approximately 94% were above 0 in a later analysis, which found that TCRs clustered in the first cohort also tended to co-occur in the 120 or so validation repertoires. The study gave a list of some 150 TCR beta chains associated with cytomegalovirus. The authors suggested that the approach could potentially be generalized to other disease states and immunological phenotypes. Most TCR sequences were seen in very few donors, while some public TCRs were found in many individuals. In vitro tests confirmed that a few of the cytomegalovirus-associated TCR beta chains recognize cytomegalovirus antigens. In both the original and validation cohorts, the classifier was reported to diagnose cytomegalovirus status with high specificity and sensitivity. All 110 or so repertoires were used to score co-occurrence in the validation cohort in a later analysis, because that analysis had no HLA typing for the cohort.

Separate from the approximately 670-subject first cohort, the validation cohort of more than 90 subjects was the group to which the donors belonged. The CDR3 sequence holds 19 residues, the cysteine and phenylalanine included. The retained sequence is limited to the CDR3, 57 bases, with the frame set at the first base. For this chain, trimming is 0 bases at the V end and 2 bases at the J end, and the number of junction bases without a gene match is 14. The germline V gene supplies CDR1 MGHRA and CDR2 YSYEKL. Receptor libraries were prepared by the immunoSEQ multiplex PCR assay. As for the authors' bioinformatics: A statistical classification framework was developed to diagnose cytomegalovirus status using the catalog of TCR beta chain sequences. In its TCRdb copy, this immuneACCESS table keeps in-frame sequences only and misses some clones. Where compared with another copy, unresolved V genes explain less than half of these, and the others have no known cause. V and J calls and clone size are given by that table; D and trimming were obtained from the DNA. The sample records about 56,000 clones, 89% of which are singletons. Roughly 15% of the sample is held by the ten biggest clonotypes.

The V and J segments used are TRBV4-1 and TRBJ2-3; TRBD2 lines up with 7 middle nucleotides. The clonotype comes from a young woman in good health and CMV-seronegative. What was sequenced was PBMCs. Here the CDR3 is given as CASSQDAVLDSGYTDTQYF. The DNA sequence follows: TGCGCCAGCAGCCAAGATGCGGTCCTGGATAGCGGGTACACAGATACGCAGTATTTT.